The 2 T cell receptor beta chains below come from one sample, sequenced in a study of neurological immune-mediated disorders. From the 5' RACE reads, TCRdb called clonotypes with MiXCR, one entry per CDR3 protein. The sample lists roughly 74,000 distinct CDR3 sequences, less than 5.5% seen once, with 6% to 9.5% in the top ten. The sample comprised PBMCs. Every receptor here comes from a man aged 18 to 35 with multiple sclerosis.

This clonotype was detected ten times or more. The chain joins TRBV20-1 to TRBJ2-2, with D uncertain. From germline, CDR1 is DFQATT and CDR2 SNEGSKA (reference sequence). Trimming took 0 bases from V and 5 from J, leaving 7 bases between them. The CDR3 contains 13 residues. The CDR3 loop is CSARDLDTGELFF. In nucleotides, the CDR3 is TGCAGTGCTAGAGATCTGGATACCGGGGAGCTGTTTTTT.

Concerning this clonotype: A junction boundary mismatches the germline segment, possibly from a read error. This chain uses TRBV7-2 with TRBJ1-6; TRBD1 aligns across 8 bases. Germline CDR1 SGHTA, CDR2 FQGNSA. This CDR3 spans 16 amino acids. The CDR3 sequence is CASSKWTGKANSPLNF. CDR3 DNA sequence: TGTGCCAGCAGCAAGTGGACAGGGAAGGCGAATTCACCCCTCAACTTT.